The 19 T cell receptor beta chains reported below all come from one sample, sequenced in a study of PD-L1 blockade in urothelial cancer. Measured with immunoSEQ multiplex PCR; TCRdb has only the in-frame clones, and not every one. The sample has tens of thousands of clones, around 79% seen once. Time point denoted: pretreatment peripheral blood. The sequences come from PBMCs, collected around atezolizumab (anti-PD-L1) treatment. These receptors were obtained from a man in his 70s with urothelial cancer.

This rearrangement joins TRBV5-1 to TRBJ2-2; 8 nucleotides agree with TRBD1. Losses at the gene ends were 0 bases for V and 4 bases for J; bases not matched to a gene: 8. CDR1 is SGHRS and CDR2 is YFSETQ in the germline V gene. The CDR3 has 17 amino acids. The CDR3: CASSLGPGGASTGELFF. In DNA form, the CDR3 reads TGCGCCAGCAGCTTGGGGCCAGGGGGCGCGTCCACCGGGGAGCTGTTTTTT. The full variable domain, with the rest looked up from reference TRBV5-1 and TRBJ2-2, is KAGVTQTPRYLIKTRGQQVTLSCSPISGHRSVSWYQQTPGQGLQFLFEYFSETQRNKGNFPGRFSGRQFSNSRSEMNVSTLELGDSALYLCASSLGPGGASTGELFFGEGSRLTVL.

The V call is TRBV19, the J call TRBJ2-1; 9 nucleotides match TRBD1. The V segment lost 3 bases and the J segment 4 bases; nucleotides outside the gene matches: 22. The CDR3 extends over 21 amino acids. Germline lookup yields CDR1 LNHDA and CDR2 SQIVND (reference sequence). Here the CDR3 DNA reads TGTGCCAGTAGTATGACTCCGGCACAGGGGGCGGGGAAAACAGCGTACAATGAGCAGTTCTTC. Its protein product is CASSMTPAQGAGKTAYNEQFF.

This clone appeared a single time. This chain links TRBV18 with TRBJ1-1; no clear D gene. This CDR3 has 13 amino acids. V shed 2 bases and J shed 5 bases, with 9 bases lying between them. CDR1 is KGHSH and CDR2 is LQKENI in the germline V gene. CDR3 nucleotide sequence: TGTGCCAGCTCACCAGTTTCGCGGACTGAAGCTTTCTTT. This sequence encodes CASSPVSRTEAFF. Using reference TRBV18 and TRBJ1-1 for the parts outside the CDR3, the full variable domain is NAGVMQNPRHLVRRRGQEARLRCSPMKGHSHVYWYRQLPEEGLKFMVYLQKENIIDESGMPKERFSAEFPKEGPSILRIQQVVRGDSAAYFCASSPVSRTEAFFGQGTRLTVV.

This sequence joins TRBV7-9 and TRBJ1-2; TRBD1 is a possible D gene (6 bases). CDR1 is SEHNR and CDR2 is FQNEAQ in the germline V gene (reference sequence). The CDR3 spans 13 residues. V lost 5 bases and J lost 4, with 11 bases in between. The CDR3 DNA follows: TGTGCCAGCAGCCCAGGGGTCGGCTATGGCTACACCTTC. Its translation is CASSPGVGYGYTF. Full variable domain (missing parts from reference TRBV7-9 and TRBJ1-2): DTGVSQNPRHKITKRGQNVTFRCDPISEHNRLYWYRQTLGQGPEFLTYFQNEAQLEKSRLLSDRFSAERPKGSFSTLEIQRTEQGDSAMYLCASSPGVGYGYTFGSGTRLTVV.

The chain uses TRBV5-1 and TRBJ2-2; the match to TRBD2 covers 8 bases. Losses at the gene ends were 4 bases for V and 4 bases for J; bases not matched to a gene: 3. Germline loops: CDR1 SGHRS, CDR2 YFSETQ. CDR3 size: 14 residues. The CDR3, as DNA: TGCGCCAGCAGCATTAGCGGGGTCACCGGGGAGCTGTTTTTT. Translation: CASSISGVTGELFF.

CDR3 loop: CASSPGTVNEKLFF. CDR3 DNA: TGTGCCAGCAGCCCTGGGACAGTGAATGAAAAACTGTTTTTT. The chain links TRBV7-9 to TRBJ1-4; TRBD1 matches at 7 bases. Germline trimming cut 5 bases from V and 5 bases from J; bases unmatched to any gene: 5. The CDR3 extends over 14 amino acids. The V gene's germline CDR1 is SEHNR and CDR2 FQNEAQ (reference sequence).

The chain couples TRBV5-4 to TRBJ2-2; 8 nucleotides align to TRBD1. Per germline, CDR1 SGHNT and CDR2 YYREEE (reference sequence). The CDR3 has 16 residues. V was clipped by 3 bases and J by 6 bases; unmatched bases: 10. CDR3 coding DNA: TGTGCCAGCAGCTCCTGGACAGGGATGGGCCCCGGGGAGCTGTTTTTT. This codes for CASSSWTGMGPGELFF.

The chain's CDR3 is CASSRQGQDQETQYF. Written as DNA, the CDR3 is TGTGCCAGCAGCCGCCAGGGACAGGACCAAGAGACCCAGTACTTC. The chain joins TRBV7-2 to TRBJ2-5, with TRBD1 matching 8 bases. The CDR3 has 15 residues. Germline-derived CDR1 and CDR2 are SGHTA and FQGNSA. V lost 5 bases, J lost 0 bases, and 5 bases stayed unmatched.

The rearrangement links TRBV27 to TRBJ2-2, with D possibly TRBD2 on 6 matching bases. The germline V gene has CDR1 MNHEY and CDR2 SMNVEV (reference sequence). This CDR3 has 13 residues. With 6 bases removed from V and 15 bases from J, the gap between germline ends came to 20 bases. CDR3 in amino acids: CASSRPRGVELFF. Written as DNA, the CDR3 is TGTGCCAGCAGCAGACCCCGCGGGGTCGAGTTGTTTTTT.

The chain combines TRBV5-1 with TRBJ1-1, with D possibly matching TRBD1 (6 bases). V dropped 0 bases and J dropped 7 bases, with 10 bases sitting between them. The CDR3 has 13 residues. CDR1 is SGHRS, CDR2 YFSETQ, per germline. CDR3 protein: CASSLEQGSEAFF. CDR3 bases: TGCGCCAGCAGCTTGGAGCAGGGGAGTGAAGCTTTCTTT. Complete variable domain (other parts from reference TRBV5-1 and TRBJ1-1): KAGVTQTPRYLIKTRGQQVTLSCSPISGHRSVSWYQQTPGQGLQFLFEYFSETQRNKGNFPGRFSGRQFSNSRSEMNVSTLELGDSALYLCASSLEQGSEAFFGQGTRLTVV.

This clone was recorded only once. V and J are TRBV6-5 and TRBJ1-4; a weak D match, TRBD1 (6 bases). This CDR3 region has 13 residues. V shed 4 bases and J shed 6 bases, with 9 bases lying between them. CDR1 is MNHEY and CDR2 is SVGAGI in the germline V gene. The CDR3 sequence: CASSFRTDEKLFF. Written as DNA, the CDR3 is TGTGCCAGCAGTTTCCGGACAGATGAAAAACTGTTTTTT.

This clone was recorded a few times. The DNA of the CDR3 is TGTGCCAGCATCCGGGACGGGACAGGGTTTAATGAAAAACTGTTTTTT. Translation: CASIRDGTGFNEKLFF. V is TRBV5-5 and J is TRBJ1-4, with 9 nucleotides matching TRBD1. The germline gives CDR1 SGHKS, CDR2 YYEKEE (reference sequence). V lost 6 bases, J lost 4 bases, and 10 bases stayed unmatched. This CDR3 is built from 16 residues. The whole variable domain, remainder taken from reference TRBV5-5 and TRBJ1-4, is DAGVTQSPTHLIKTRGQQVTLRCSPISGHKSVSWYQQVLGQGPQFIFQYYEKEERGRGNFPDRFSARQFPNYSSELNVNALLLGDSALYLCASIRDGTGFNEKLFFGSGTQLSVL.

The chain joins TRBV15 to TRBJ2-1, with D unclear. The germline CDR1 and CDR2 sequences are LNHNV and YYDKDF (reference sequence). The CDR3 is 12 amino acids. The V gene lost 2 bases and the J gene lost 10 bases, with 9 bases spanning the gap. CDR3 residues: CATSRSRREQFF. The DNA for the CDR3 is TGTGCCACCAGCAGAAGCCGTCGGGAGCAGTTCTTC.

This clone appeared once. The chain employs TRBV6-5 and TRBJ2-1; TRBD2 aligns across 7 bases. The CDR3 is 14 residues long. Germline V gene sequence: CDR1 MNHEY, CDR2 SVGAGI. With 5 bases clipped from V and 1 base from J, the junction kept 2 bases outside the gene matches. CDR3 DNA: TGTGCCAGCAGTCGGCGGGAGTCCTACAATGAGCAGTTCTTC. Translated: CASSRRESYNEQFF.

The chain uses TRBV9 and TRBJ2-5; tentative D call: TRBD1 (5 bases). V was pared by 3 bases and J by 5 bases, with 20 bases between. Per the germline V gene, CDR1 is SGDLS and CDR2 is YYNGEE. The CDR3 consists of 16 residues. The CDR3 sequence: CASSGGDRAPRETQYF. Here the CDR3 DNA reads TGTGCCAGCAGCGGAGGAGACAGAGCCCCTCGGGAGACCCAGTACTTC.

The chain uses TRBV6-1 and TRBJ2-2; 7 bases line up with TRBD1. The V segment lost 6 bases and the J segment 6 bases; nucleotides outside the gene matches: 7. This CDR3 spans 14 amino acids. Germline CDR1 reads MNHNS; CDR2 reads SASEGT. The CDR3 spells CASRTGSLAGELFF. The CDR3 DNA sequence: TGTGCCAGCAGGACAGGGAGTTTAGCCGGGGAGCTGTTTTTT.

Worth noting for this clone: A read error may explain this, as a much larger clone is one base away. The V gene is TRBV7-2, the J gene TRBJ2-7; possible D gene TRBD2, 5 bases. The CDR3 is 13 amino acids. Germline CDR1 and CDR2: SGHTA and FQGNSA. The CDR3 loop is CASSLNLAYKQYF. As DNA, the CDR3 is TGTGCCAGCAGCTTAAACCTAGCCTACAAGCAGTACTTC.

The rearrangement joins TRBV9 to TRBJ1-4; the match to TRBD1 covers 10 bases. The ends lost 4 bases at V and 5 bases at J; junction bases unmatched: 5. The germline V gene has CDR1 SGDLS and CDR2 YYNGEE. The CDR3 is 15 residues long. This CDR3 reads CASSTTGQGNEKLFF. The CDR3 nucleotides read TGTGCCAGCAGCACCACGGGACAGGGGAATGAAAAACTGTTTTTT.

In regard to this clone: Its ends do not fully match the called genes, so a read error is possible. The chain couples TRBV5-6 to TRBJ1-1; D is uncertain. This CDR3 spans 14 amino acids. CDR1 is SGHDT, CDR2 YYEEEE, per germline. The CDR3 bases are TGTGCCAGCAGCTTAATGTCTCCGAACACTAAAGCTTTCTTT. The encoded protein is CASSLMSPNTKAFF.